The clone carrying this T cell receptor beta chain was counted at least ten times. No antigen is known for it. These data are taken from a study of T cell repertoires in cytomegalovirus infection. The wider study: Based on public TCR beta signatures, there were indications of CMV infection and of a matching HLA type. Whole-study results and caveats: It was HLA-C-restricted CMV-specific TCR beta clonotypes that dominated the response ex vivo. The cumulative frequency of public TCR beta families identified carriers of CMV plus the relevant HLA.

TCRdb reanalysed the reads using MiXCR and keeps one entry per CDR3 protein. This sample has fewer than 85,000 distinct CDR3 sequences, with 4% found just once. The CDR3 extends over 15 amino acids. The V gene's germline CDR1 is SGHTA and CDR2 FQGNSA. The trim removed 5 bases at V and 5 bases at J, leaving 7 bases unmatched. The sequencing sample was made of PBMCs. The TCR comes from a human donor in good health (CMV status not recorded). Some clones in this sample may be carry-over from other donors' samples. V and J are TRBV7-2 and TRBJ2-5, with TRBD2 identical over 11 bases. CDR3 protein: CASSPLAGAWETQYF. The CDR3 nucleotides read TGTGCCAGCAGCCCACTAGCGGGGGCATGGGAGACCCAGTACTTC.